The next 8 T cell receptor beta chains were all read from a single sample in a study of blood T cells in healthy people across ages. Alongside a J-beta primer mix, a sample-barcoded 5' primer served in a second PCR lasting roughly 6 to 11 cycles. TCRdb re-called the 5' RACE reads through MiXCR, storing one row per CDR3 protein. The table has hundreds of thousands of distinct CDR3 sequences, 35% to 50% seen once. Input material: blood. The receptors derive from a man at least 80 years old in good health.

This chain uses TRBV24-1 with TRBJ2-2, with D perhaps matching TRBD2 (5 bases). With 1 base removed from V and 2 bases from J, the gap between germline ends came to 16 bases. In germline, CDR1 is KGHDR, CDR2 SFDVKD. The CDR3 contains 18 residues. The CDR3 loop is CATSDFTVRRANTGELFF. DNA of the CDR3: TGTGCCACCAGTGATTTTACGGTCCGGCGGGCAAACACCGGGGAGCTGTTTTTT.

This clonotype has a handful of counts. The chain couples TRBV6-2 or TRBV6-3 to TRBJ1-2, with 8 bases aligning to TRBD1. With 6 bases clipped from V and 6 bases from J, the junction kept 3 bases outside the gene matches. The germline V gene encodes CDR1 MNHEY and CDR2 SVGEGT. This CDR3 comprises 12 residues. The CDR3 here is CASRSTGDGYTF. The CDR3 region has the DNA TGTGCCAGCAGGTCGACAGGGGATGGCTACACCTTC.

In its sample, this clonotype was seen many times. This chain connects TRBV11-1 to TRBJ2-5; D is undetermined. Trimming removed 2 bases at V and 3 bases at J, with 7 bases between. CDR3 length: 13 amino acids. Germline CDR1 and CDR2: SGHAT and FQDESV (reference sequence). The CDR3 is CASSLNRKETQYF. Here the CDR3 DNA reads TGTGCCAGCAGCTTAAATCGAAAAGAGACCCAGTACTTC.

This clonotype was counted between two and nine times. CDR3 nucleotide sequence: TGTGCCAGCAGTCCGCAGGGGGCTATAACTGAAGCTTTCTTT. Translating it yields CASSPQGAITEAFF. The genes are TRBV6-2 or TRBV6-3 and TRBJ1-1; TRBD1 aligns across 8 bases. J lost 5 bases, V lost 5 bases, and 7 bases had no gene match. The CDR3 contains 14 residues. The germline CDR1 and CDR2 sequences are MNHEY and SVGEGT.

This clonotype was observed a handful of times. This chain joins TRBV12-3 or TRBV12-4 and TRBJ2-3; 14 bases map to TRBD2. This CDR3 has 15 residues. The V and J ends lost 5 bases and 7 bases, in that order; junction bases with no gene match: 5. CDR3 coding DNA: TGTGCCAGCAGTGGGACTAGCGGGAGAGTGAATACGCAGTATTTT. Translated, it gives CASSGTSGRVNTQYF.

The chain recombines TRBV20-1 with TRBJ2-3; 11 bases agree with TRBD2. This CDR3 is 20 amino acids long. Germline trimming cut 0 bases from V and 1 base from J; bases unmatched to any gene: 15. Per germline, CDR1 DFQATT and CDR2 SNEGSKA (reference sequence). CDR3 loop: CSARDSGTSGARLGTDTQYF. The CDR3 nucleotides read TGCAGTGCTAGAGATTCCGGGACTAGCGGTGCCCGTCTTGGCACAGATACGCAGTATTTT.

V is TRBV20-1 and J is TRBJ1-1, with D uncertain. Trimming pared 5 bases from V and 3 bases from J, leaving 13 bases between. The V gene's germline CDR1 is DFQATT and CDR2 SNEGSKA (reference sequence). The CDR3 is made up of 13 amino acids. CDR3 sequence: CSAPIRRDTEAFF. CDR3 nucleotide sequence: TGCAGTGCTCCGATTAGGAGGGACACTGAAGCTTTCTTT.

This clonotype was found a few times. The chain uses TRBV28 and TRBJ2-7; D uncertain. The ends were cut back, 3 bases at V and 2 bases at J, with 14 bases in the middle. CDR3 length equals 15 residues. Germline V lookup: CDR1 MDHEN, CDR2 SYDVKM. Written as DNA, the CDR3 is TGTGCCAGCAGTTTTGGCCTAGGACGCACCTACGAGCAGTACTTC. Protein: CASSFGLGRTYEQYF.